The source of this T cell receptor beta chain is a study of blood T cell repertoires in COVID-19 (dated by TCRdb to 2018 to 2020). In terms of the full investigation: Collaborator samples came from the United States, Italy and Spain and covered acute and convalescent phases of COVID-19. Deeply sampled blood TCRbeta repertoires from subjects exposed to, actively infected with, or recovered from COVID-19 were included in the dataset. Samples were obtained from the ongoing ImmuneRACE study (first 160 participants) and from over 1,000 subjects provided by 6 global collaborators. HLA class I and class II types, where available, came from metadata supplied by the sample provider rather than from assay-based typing. The repertoires were released in a freely available public database intended as a resource for research on the immune response to SARS-CoV-2. The material from the prospective study consisted of cDNA or gDNA derived from T cells, B-cell-depleted T cells, or PBMCs. A de-identified subject ID, COVID-19 status, age in years and sex were almost always included in the sample metadata. The investigation overall reported the following: The quantity of clinical and demographic metadata differed by source and by participant and was supplied without curation.

TCRbeta CDR3 regions were amplified from genomic DNA using the immunoSEQ Assay, a bias-controlled multiplex PCR. In the authors' own workflow: The number of nucleated cells in each sample was estimated from the amplification of reference gene primers within the assay. Sequence reads were collapsed and filtered to measure the absolute abundance of every unique TCRbeta CDR3 rearrangement. For each sample, productive Simpson clonality was calculated as the square root of Simpson's diversity index across productive rearrangements. The table was pulled from immuneACCESS by TCRdb, which kept in-frame rearrangements only. Such tables lose some clones; where checked, under half of the loss comes from unresolved V genes, and the rest has no known cause. The DNA gave D and trimming, while V, J and clone size come from that table. For this sample the table gives about 140,000 clones, of which about 82% were detected only once. Of the sample, 2.5% to 3% is held by the ten largest clones.

Collaborating institutions collected whole blood in K2EDTA tubes following their own protocols. Collaborator samples were shipped for TCRbeta analysis as frozen whole blood, isolated PBMCs, or DNA extracted from either sample type. Trimming accounts for 5 bases at V and 2 bases at J, while the number of junction bases matched to no gene is 17. CDR1 and CDR2 are drawn from the germline V gene (reference sequence): LNHDA, SQIVND. Spanning cysteine to phenylalanine, the CDR3 consists of 19 amino acids. CDR3 DNA is the only sequence kept; it has 57 bases, read in frame from the first base. Concerning this clone: No cognate antigen has been identified for it. No qualities accompany the bases; no much larger clone lies one base away.

This clonotype was sampled from a man over 45 with acute or convalescent COVID-19. The chain couples TRBV19 to TRBJ2-1, with 8 central nucleotides matching TRBD2. Sequenced: peripheral blood. The CDR3 here reads CASSPHGTRVKQPYNEQFF. The DNA sequence follows: TGTGCCAGTAGTCCTCACGGGACTAGAGTTAAACAACCCTACAATGAGCAGTTCTTC. Here the CDR3 is joined to the reference TRBV19 and TRBJ2-1 genes, and the full variable domain is: DGGITQSPKYLFRKEGQNVTLSCEQNLNHDAMYWYRQDPGQGLRLIYYSQIVNDFQKGDIAEGYSVSREKKESFPLTVTSAQKNPTAFYLCASSPHGTRVKQPYNEQFFGPGTRLTVL.